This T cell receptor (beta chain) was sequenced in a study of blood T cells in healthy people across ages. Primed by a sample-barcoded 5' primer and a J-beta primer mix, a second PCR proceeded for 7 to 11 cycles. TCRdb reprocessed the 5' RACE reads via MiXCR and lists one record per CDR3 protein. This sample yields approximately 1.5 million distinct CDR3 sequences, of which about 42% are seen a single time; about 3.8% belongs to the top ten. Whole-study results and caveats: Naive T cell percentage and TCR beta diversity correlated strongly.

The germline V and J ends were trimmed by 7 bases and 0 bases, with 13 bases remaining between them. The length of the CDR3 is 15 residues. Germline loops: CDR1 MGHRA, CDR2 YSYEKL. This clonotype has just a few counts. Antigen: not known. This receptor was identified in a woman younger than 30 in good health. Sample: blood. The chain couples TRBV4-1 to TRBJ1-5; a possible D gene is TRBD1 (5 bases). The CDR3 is CASTPDSYSNQPQHF. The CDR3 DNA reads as TGCGCCAGCACCCCAGACAGTTATAGCAATCAGCCCCAGCATTTT.